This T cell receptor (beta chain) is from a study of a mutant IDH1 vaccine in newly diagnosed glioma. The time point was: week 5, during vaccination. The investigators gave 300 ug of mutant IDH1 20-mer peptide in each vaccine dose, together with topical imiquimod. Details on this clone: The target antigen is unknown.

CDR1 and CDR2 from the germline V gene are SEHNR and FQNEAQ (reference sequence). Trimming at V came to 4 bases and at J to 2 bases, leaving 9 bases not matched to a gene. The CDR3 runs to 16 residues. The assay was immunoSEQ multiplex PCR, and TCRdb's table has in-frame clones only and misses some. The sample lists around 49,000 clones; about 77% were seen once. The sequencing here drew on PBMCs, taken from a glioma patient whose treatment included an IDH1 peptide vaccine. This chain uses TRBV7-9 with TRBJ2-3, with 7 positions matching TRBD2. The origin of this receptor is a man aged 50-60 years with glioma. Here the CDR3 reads CASSSAGLTDTDTQYF. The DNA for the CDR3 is TGTGCCAGCAGCTCCGCGGGACTAACGGACACAGATACGCAGTATTTT.